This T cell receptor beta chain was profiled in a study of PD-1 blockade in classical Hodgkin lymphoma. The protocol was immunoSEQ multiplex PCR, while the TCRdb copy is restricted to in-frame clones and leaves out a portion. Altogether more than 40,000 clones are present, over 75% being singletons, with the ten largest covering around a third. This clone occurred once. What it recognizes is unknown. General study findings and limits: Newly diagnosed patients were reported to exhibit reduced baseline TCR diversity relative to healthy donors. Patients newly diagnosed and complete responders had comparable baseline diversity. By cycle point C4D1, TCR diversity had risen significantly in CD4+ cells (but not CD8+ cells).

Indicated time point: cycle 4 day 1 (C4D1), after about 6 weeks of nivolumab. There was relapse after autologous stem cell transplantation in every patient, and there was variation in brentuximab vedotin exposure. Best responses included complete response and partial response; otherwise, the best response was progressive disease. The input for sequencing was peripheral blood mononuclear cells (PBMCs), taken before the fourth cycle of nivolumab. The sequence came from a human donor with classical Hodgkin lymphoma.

CDR3 nucleotides: TGTGCCAGCAGCCAAGCCTTTAGCGGGGGGGGGCCCTACAATGAGCAGTTCTTC. It yields the protein CASSQAFSGGGPYNEQFF. The rearrangement uses TRBV4-2 and TRBJ2-1; 11 bases are a match to TRBD2. Germline V gene data show CDR1 as LGHNA and CDR2 as YNFKEQ. V was clipped by 1 base and J by 2 bases; unmatched bases: 7. The CDR3 totals 18 residues.